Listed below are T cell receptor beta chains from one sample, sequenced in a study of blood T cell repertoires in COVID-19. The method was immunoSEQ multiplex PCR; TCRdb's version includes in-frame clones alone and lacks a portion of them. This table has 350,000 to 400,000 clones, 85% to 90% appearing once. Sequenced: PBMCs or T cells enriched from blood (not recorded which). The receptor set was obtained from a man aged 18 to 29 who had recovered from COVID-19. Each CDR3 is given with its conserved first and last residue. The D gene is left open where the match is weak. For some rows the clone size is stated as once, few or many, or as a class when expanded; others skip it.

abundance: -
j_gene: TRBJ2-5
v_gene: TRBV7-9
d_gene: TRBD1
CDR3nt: TGTGCCAGCAACGACAGGGAAAGGGAGACCCAGTACTTC
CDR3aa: CASNDRERETQYF

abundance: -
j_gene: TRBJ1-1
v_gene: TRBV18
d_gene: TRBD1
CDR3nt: TGTGCCAGCTCACCAAGCATAGACAGGGAATGGCGATTGAACACTGAAGCTTTCTTT
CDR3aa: CASSPSIDREWRLNTEAFF

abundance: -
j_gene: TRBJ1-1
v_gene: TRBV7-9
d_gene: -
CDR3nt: TGTGCCAGCCACGTGGTGGGAGAGAACACTGAAGCTTTCTTT
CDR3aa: CASHVVGENTEAFF

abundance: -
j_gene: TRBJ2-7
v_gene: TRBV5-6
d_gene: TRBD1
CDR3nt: TGTGCCAGCAGCTTGGGGGACAGGGCATACGAGCAGTACTTC
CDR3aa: CASSLGDRAYEQYF

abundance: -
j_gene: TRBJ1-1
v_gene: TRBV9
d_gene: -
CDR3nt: TGTGCCAGCTCCCTCGCAGCGAGCACGGGCACTGAAGCTTTCTTT
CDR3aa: CASSLAASTGTEAFF

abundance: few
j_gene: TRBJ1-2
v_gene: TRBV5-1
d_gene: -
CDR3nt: TGCGCCAGCAGCTTGGAAACCTGGAGGGGCCCTCTGGAGGGCTACACCTTC
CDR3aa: CASSLETWRGPLEGYTF

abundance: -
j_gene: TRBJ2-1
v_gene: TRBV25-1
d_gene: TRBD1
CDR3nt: TGTGCCAGCAATCCGGACAGGGGGCGGGAGCAGTTCTTC
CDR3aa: CASNPDRGREQFF

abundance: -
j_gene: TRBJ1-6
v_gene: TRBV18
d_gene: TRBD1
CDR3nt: TGTGCCAGCTCACCACCGAGAATGATGGGACAGGGTGGAAGAAGTTCACCCCTCCACTTT
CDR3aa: CASSPPRMMGQGGRSSPLHF

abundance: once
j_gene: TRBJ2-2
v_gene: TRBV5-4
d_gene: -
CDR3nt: TGTGCCAGCACCCGACAGTCCTCCAACACCGGGGAGCTGTTTTTT
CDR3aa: CASTRQSSNTGELFF

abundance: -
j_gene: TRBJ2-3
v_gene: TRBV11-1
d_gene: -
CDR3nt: TGTGCCAGCAGCTTAGGTCAGGGCGGAACAGATACGCAGTATTTT
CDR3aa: CASSLGQGGTDTQYF

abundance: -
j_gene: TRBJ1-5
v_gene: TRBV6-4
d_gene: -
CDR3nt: TGTGCCAGCAGCCCCAGGGGCACCGATCAGCCCCAGCATTTT
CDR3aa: CASSPRGTDQPQHF